The 10 T cell receptor beta chains reported below all come from one sample, sequenced in a study of long-term antiretroviral therapy in people with HIV. Samples were assayed with immunoSEQ v3.0 at survey level. TCRdb keeps only in-frame clones here, not all; method: immunoSEQ multiplex PCR. The data hold fewer than 10,000 clones, with 84% observed a single time. Specimen: unsorted PBMCs, collected 0.3 years before starting antiretroviral therapy. Receptors were obtained from a man aged 25-45 years with HIV.

The chain carries TRBV4-3 and TRBJ2-4; possibly TRBD2 for D (6 bases). This CDR3 is 17 amino acids long. CDR1 is LGHNA and CDR2 is YSLEER in the germline V gene. V gave up 0 bases and J gave up 1 base, with 13 bases separating them. As DNA, the CDR3 is TGCGCCAGCAGCCAAGACCGTCAAGGAGGGGCCAAAAACATTCAGTACTTC. It yields the protein CASSQDRQGGAKNIQYF.

This rearrangement joins TRBV7-2 to TRBJ1-2, with a tentative D call TRBD1 (6 bases). The CDR3 loop spans 13 amino acids. Per germline, CDR1 SGHTA and CDR2 FQGNSA. Trimming stripped 1 base from V and 4 bases from J, with 7 bases between. The CDR3 loop is CASSLGRGYGYTF. As DNA, the CDR3 is TGTGCCAGCAGCTTAGGCAGGGGCTATGGCTACACCTTC.

The chain uses TRBV28 and TRBJ2-1; 8 nucleotides line up with TRBD1. This CDR3 contains 14 residues. Per the germline V gene, CDR1 is MDHEN and CDR2 is SYDVKM. Unmatched junction bases numbered 6, after V lost 4 bases and J lost 7 bases. CDR3 protein: CASSYSDRGNEQFF. Written as DNA, the CDR3 is TGTGCCAGCAGTTACTCTGACAGGGGTAATGAGCAGTTCTTC.

The chain links TRBV7-9 to TRBJ1-1; D may be TRBD1 (6 bases). There are 13 residues in the CDR3. The germline V and J ends were trimmed by 5 bases and 4 bases, with 11 bases remaining between them. In germline, CDR1 is SEHNR, CDR2 FQNEAQ (reference sequence). The CDR3 is CASSQQGTTEAFF. CDR3 bases: TGTGCCAGCAGCCAACAGGGTACCACTGAAGCTTTCTTT.

The genes are TRBV28 and TRBJ1-2, with 7 bases that match TRBD1. The CDR3 has 14 amino acids. The V and J ends lost 2 bases and 4 bases, in that order; junction bases with no gene match: 4. Germline-derived CDR1 and CDR2 are MDHEN and SYDVKM. CDR3 coding DNA: TGTGCCAGCAGTTTAACGGGACAGACCTATGGCTACACCTTC. Its translation: CASSLTGQTYGYTF.

V usage is TRBV5-1 and J usage is TRBJ1-1; D uncertain. V was cut by 2 bases and J by 8 bases, with 13 bases left in between. Germline CDR1 SGHRS, CDR2 YFSETQ. This CDR3 region has 13 residues. For the CDR3, the DNA is TGCGCCAGCAGCTTAATCGAGGGTATAGAAGCTTTCTTT. It yields the protein CASSLIEGIEAFF.

The chain uses TRBV5-1 and TRBJ2-2, with D perhaps TRBD2 (6 bases). This CDR3 region has 14 residues. V lost 4 bases to trimming and J lost 6 bases, with 13 bases between them. Germline CDR1 SGHRS, CDR2 YFSETQ. CDR3 amino acids: CASSPVAGSGELFF. DNA for the CDR3: TGCGCCAGCAGCCCTGTTGCGGGGTCCGGGGAGCTGTTTTTT.

This clone was observed a handful of times. The CDR3 coding sequence is TGTGCCAGCAGTTTAGGCATAGGGCAGACCTACGAGCAGTACTTC. This sequence encodes CASSLGIGQTYEQYF. The chain combines TRBV28 with TRBJ2-7; D is uncertain. Trimming took 2 bases from V and 2 from J, leaving 13 bases between them. This CDR3 is built from 15 residues. CDR1 is MDHEN and CDR2 is SYDVKM in the germline V gene.

This clone was counted only a few times. Other DNA variants within this sample encode the same CDR3. The V gene is TRBV2, the J gene TRBJ1-1; D call uncertain. The CDR3 sequence is 13 residues long. Germline-derived CDR1 and CDR2 are SNHLY and FYNNEI. The V and J ends lost 6 bases and 0 bases respectively, with 8 bases between them. CDR3 sequence (DNA): TGTGCCAGCAGAGAGGCCTTGAACACTGAAGCTTTCTTT. It encodes CASREALNTEAFF.

CDR3: CASTLVSKLGTGISDYGYTF. CDR3 nucleotide sequence: TGTGCCAGTACCCTAGTATCCAAGCTCGGGACAGGGATTAGTGACTATGGCTACACCTTC. The rearrangement joins TRBV19 to TRBJ1-2; 9 bases agree with TRBD1. The CDR3 consists of 20 residues. Germline V CDR1 and CDR2: LNHDA, SQIVND (reference sequence). With V trimmed by 7 bases and J by 3 bases, 24 bases remained unmatched.